This TCR beta chain stems from a study of T cell changes during pregnancy in multiple sclerosis. The repertoire was sequenced with immunoSEQ multiplex PCR; TCRdb's copy has only in-frame clones and lacks some. The data show under 85,000 clones, less than 95% seen once. The CDR3 spans 16 residues. The material was peripheral blood, obtained in the third trimester of pregnancy. The chain carries TRBV12-2 and TRBJ1-2; the D call in the table, TRBD1, was not verified against the DNA. TRBV12-2 is marked as a pseudogene. The TCR comes from a female donor with multiple sclerosis, enrolled in a pregnancy study. The CDR3 DNA reads TGTGCAAGTCGCTTAGTGGGGACACCCAGAGACTATGGCTACACCTTC. Protein: CASRLVGTPRDYGYTF.